This T cell receptor (beta chain) derives from a study of T cells after yellow fever vaccination. Many counts were recorded for this clonotype. TCRdb re-derived calls from the 5' RACE reads in MiXCR, one entry per CDR3 protein. The data show around 53,000 distinct CDR3 sequences, with less than 8.5% seen just once and approximately 24% held by the top ten. Germline trimming cut 2 bases from V and 10 bases from J; bases unmatched to any gene: 15. The CDR3 covers 16 residues. CDR1 and CDR2 (germline): SGHRS, YFSETQ. The source was CD8+ T cells not binding an NS4B(214-222) dextramer, sorted from PBMCs, collected roughly 46 days after the first yellow fever vaccination. The V and J genes are TRBV5-1 and TRBJ2-5; 9 bases match TRBD1. The clonotype was recovered from a man between 18 and 29 years old who received the YFV17D yellow fever vaccine. In DNA, the CDR3 is TGCGCCAGCAGCTTAAACCACTATCTACAGGGGGCGGACCAGTACTTC. Translating it yields CASSLNHYLQGADQYF.